Listed here are 5 T cell receptor beta chains from one sample, sequenced in a study of cytomegalovirus exposure and HLA in healthy donors. Researchers ran the PCR with 60 Vbeta and 13 Jbeta primers. Sequenced by immunoSEQ multiplex PCR; TCRdb stores in-frame clones only, minus some. The table records 150,000 to 200,000 clones, roughly three quarters of them present only once. Sequenced input: PBMCs. Receptors originate from a woman aged 45-60 years in good health and CMV-seronegative.

The gene calls are TRBV18 and TRBJ1-1; 8 nucleotides line up with TRBD1. Trimming at V came to 3 bases and at J to 3 bases, leaving 6 bases not matched to a gene. CDR3 length equals 15 residues. Per germline, CDR1 KGHSH and CDR2 LQKENI. The CDR3 coding sequence is TGTGCCAGCTCACCCCTGGACAGGGAAGACACTGAAGCTTTCTTT. Amino acid sequence: CASSPLDREDTEAFF. Variable domain in full (rest from reference TRBV18 and TRBJ1-1): NAGVMQNPRHLVRRRGQEARLRCSPMKGHSHVYWYRQLPEEGLKFMVYLQKENIIDESGMPKERFSAEFPKEGPSILRIQQVVRGDSAAYFCASSPLDREDTEAFFGQGTRLTVV.

The count of this clone is one. This rearrangement joins TRBV19 to TRBJ2-3; D unclear. V lost 4 bases and J 2 bases, leaving 7 bases between the germline ends. The CDR3 is 13 amino acids. The germline V gene has CDR1 LNHDA and CDR2 SQIVND (reference sequence). CDR3 bases: TGTGCCAGTAGTAGTCAGATCACAGATACGCAGTATTTT. Translating it yields CASSSQITDTQYF.

The chain joins TRBV9 to TRBJ2-2; 14 bases fit TRBD2. The V segment lost 4 bases and the J segment 1 base; nucleotides outside the gene matches: 15. This CDR3 contains 21 residues. CDR1 is SGDLS and CDR2 is YYNGEE in the germline V gene. This chain's CDR3 is CASSIKAGPGTSGRNTGELFF. CDR3 DNA sequence: TGTGCCAGCAGCATCAAAGCTGGTCCCGGGACTAGCGGGAGGAACACCGGGGAGCTGTTTTTT.

This chain links TRBV29-1 with TRBJ1-2; D is possibly TRBD1 (6 bases). The CDR3 length is 12 residues. Germline V gene data show CDR1 as SQVTM and CDR2 as ANQGSEA. V was pared by 7 bases and J by 8 bases, with 17 bases between. The CDR3 region is CSAWTVEGGYTF. The CDR3 nucleotides are TGCAGCGCTTGGACAGTCGAGGGCGGCTACACCTTC. The full variable domain, completed using reference TRBV29-1 and TRBJ1-2, is SAVISQKPSRDICQRGTSLTIQCQVDSQVTMMFWYRQQPGQSLTLIATANQGSEATYESGFVIDKFPISRPNLTFSTLTVSNMSPEDSSIYLCSAWTVEGGYTFGSGTRLTVV.

The V call is TRBV9, the J call TRBJ2-5; weak D call: TRBD2 (6 bases). V was shortened by 0 bases and J by 4 bases, with 13 bases between the two germline ends. The CDR3 spans 15 residues. Looked up from germline, CDR1 is SGDLS and CDR2 is YYNGEE. CDR3 sequence: CASSVDDGLRETQYF. The DNA of the CDR3 is TGTGCCAGCAGCGTAGACGACGGACTAAGAGAGACCCAGTACTTC.